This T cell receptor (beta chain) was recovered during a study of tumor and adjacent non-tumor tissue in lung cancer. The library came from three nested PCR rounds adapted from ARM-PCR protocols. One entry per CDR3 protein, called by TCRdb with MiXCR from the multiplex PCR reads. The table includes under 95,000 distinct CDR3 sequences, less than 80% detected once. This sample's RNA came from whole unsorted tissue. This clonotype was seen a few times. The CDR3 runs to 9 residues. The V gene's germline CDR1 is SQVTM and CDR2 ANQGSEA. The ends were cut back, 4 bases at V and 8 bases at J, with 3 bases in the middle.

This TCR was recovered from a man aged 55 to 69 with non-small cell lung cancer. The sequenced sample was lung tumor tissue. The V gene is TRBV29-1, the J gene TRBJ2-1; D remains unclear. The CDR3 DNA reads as TGCAGCGTTGGCTATGAGCAGTTCTTC. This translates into CSVGYEQFF.